This T cell receptor beta chain was found in a study of control samples from healthy donors and cancer patients (dated by TCRdb to 2019 to 2021). About this clone: Its antigen is currently not known. No base quality information exists; no much larger clone differs at one position.

The library was made by the immunoSEQ multiplex PCR assay. TCRdb re-hosts the immuneACCESS table, in-frame sequences only. Its copies lack some clones; in the studies checked, an unresolved V gene accounts for under half of them, and the cause for the rest is not known. The sample includes 150,000 to 200,000 clones, with 70% to 90% observed a single time. The ten largest make up 12% of the sample. Reading from cysteine to phenylalanine, the CDR3 counts 13 amino acids. Solely the CDR3 DNA is kept, with 39 bases framed from the first base. Via the germline V gene, CDR1 is KGHDR and CDR2 SFDVKD. Trimming accounts for 5 bases at V and 6 bases at J, while the number of junction bases matched to no gene is 4.

The source of this sequence is a man aged 25-40 years in good health. This chain is built from TRBV24-1 and TRBJ2-3; 7 bases in the middle match TRBD1. Sequenced: blood. CDR3 protein: CATSVRGSDTQYF. At the DNA level, the sequence is TGTGCCACCAGTGTCAGGGGGTCGGATACGCAGTATTTT.